This TCR beta chain originates from a study of T cell changes during pregnancy in multiple sclerosis. Only in-frame clones appear in the TCRdb table, and some are missing; sequencing was by immunoSEQ multiplex PCR. Of tens of thousands of clones listed, 94% were seen once; the top ten hold approximately 0.8%. Germline assignment: CDR1 MDHEN and CDR2 SYDVKM. The germline V and J ends were trimmed by 5 bases and 5 bases, with 12 bases remaining between them. The CDR3 runs 13 residues. The sequenced sample was peripheral blood, obtained in the third trimester of pregnancy. The rearrangement links TRBV28 to TRBJ2-5, with D unresolved. The receptor comes from a female donor with multiple sclerosis, enrolled in a pregnancy study. This CDR3 is CASSPPGPETQYF. The CDR3 DNA is TGTGCCAGCAGTCCTCCCGGTCCCGAGACCCAGTACTTC.